This entry describes one T cell receptor beta chain. It was with a sample-barcoded 5' primer and a J-beta primer mix that a second PCR of roughly 7 to 12 cycles was run. A single record per CDR3 protein comes from TCRdb applying MiXCR to the 5' RACE reads. Here the sample spans more than 650,000 distinct CDR3 sequences, about a quarter being singletons. The sample comes from a study of blood T cells in healthy people across ages. After removal of 2 bases from V and 7 bases from J, the junction contained 17 bases not matched to a gene. The CDR3 is made up of 17 amino acids. Germline assignment: CDR1 DFQATT and CDR2 SNEGSKA (reference sequence). These data are also associated with another study on T cells of mothers and their children.

The origin of this receptor is a boy aged 10-17 years in good health. V is TRBV20-1 and J is TRBJ2-3, with TRBD2 identical over 8 bases. Sequencing used blood. CDR3 in amino acids: CSARFAGGPDLRHTQYF. DNA for the CDR3: TGCAGTGCTAGATTTGCGGGGGGACCAGATTTGAGGCATACGCAGTATTTT.